This T cell receptor beta chain was sequenced for a study of cytomegalovirus exposure and HLA in healthy donors. The PCR made use of 60 Vbeta and 13 Jbeta primers. Assay used: immunoSEQ multiplex PCR; TCRdb lists only in-frame clones, some missing. The sample has some 120,000 clones; roughly 9.9% are singletons. Sequencing was carried out using PBMCs. This clonotype was sampled from a man aged 30-40 years in good health and CMV-seronegative.

CDR3 coding DNA: TGTGCCAGCTCTCTAGCGGGGGCTTGGGATGAGCAGTTCTTC. It translates to CASSLAGAWDEQFF. This chain connects TRBV19 to TRBJ2-1, with 10 bases fitting TRBD2. In germline, CDR1 is LNHDA, CDR2 SQIVND (reference sequence). The CDR3 loop spans 14 amino acids. Trimming took 9 bases from V and 8 from J; bases not matched to a gene: 10.